Listed below are T cell receptor beta chains from one sample, sequenced in a study of cytomegalovirus exposure and HLA in healthy donors. TCRdb's table, derived via immunoSEQ multiplex PCR, lists solely in-frame clones and lacks some. Among some 180,000 clones listed, roughly nine tenths were seen once. The sequenced sample consisted of PBMCs. The receptors were sampled from a girl under three years old in good health and CMV-seronegative. The CDR3 runs from the conserved cysteine through the conserved F or W. D genes are given only for firm matches. Expanded clones get a size class; other rows say once, few or many, or leave the size out.

-,-,TRBJ1-1,TRBV4-1,CASSQPTGKNTEAFF,TGCGCCAGCAGCCAACCGACGGGGAAAAACACTGAAGCTTTCTTT
TRBD1,-,TRBJ2-2,TRBV30,CAWSAGGQRTGELFF,TGTGCCTGGAGTGCAGGGGGCCAGAGGACCGGGGAGCTGTTTTTT
-,once,TRBJ1-6,TRBV27,CASSLEYRIYSPLHF,TGTGCCAGCAGTTTAGAGTACAGAATTTATTCACCCCTCCACTTT
TRBD2,once,TRBJ2-7,TRBV9,CASSPRTSLRQYF,TGTGCCAGCAGCCCACGGACTAGCCTGAGGCAGTACTTC
TRBD1,-,TRBJ2-1,TRBV6-5,CASRSGTGSPNEQFF,TGTGCCAGCAGATCCGGGACAGGATCACCCAATGAGCAGTTCTTC
-,-,TRBJ2-7,TRBV2,CASDRPKPALRKKYF,TGTGCCAGCGACAGACCGAAGCCGGCACTTCGGAAAAAGTACTTC
TRBD1,few,TRBJ1-1,TRBV2,CASSVYRGPNTEAFF,TGTGCCAGCAGCGTATACAGGGGGCCGAACACTGAAGCTTTCTTT
-,-,TRBJ2-2,TRBV4-1,CVSSLDTYTGELFF,TGCGTCAGCAGCCTTGACACCTACACCGGGGAGCTGTTTTTT
TRBD2,-,TRBJ2-3,TRBV15,CATSRSPRSGTSGGEDTQYF,TGTGCCACCAGCAGAAGCCCTCGATCCGGGACTAGCGGGGGGGAGGATACGCAGTATTTT
TRBD1,-,TRBJ1-5,TRBV19,CASSIDIIVFRTGNQPQHF,TGTGCCAGTAGTATAGATATTATAGTCTTCCGGACAGGGAATCAGCCCCAGCATTTT